This T cell receptor beta chain was found in a study of PD-1 blockade in classical Hodgkin lymphoma. General study results and limits: The study found that TCR diversity rose significantly by C4D1 in CD4+ but not CD8+ cells.

Assay: immunoSEQ multiplex PCR; the TCRdb copy retains only in-frame clones and omits some. Found here are tens of thousands of clones, 55% to 70% of them singletons; the top ten hold roughly 3%. The CDR3 spans 16 residues. Germline V lookup: CDR1 SEHNR, CDR2 FQNEAQ (reference sequence). Unmatched junction bases numbered 9, after V lost 1 base and J lost 4 bases. A word on this clone: The antigen remains unidentified.

Indicated time point: cycle 4 day 1 (C4D1), after about 6 weeks of nivolumab. All trial patients relapsed after autologous stem cell transplantation. Specimen: peripheral blood mononuclear cells (PBMCs), collected before the fourth cycle of nivolumab. The chain is built from TRBV7-9 and TRBJ2-5, with 7 bases matching TRBD1. The clonotype comes from a human donor with classical Hodgkin lymphoma. This CDR3 reads CASSLDGQVGGETQYF. The CDR3 coding sequence is TGTGCCAGCAGCTTAGACGGACAGGTTGGGGGAGAGACCCAGTACTTC.